A selection of T cell receptor beta chains follows, all from one sample in a study of tumor-infiltrating lymphocytes in primary liver carcinoma. TCRdb itself ran the multiplex PCR reads through MiXCR, one entry per CDR3 protein. The sample holds around 330,000 distinct CDR3 sequences, more than 55% seen once. The sample was peripheral blood. All receptors come from a woman aged 25 to 39 with primary liver carcinoma and hepatitis B virus infection. Each CDR3 is given with its conserved first and last residue. Fields, in order: D gene, V gene, clone size, J gene, CDR3 protein, CDR3 DNA. A D gene is named only where the DNA matches it firmly. Expanded clones are given a class, and other clones once, few, many or no size at all.

NA,TRBV12-3/TRBV12-4,NA,TRBJ2-3,CVSSLGDTDTQYF,TGTGTCAGCAGTTTGGGGGACACAGATACGCAGTATTTT
NA,TRBV6-1,NA,TRBJ2-4,CVSSTGKNIQYF,TGTGTCAGCAGTACCGGGAAAAACATTCAGTACTTC
TRBD2,TRBV4-2,NA,TRBJ2-5,CASNHDFTGRATGETQYF,TGTGCCAGCAACCATGATTTTACCGGGAGGGCCACGGGAGAGACCCAGTACTTC
NA,TRBV29-1,NA,TRBJ1-3,CSGTGTPYATGNTIYF,TGCAGTGGTACAGGGACTCCCTATGCAACTGGAAACACCATATATTTT
NA,TRBV5-6,few,TRBJ2-4,CASSLTPGSGIQYF,TGTGCCAGCAGCTTGACCCCCGGAAGTGGCATTCAGTACTTC
TRBD2,TRBV29-1,many,TRBJ2-7,CSVGGSGRQYF,TGCAGCGTTGGAGGTAGCGGGAGACAGTACTTC
TRBD2,TRBV11-2,NA,TRBJ2-1,CASSTGTSGNDEQFF,TGTGCCAGCAGCACAGGAACTAGCGGGAATGATGAGCAGTTCTTC
NA,TRBV5-6,NA,TRBJ2-2,CASSFWRSGGRYTGDLFF,TGTGCCAGCAGCTTTTGGAGAAGTGGAGGGCGGTACACCGGGGACCTGTTTTTT
NA,TRBV6-5,NA,TRBJ1-6,CASRKGEHSYNSPLHF,TGTGCCAGCAGAAAAGGCGAGCACTCCTATAATTCACCCCTCCACTTT
NA,TRBV5-1,NA,TRBJ2-7,CASSSEGETYEQYF,TGCGCCAGCAGCTCCGAGGGGGAGACCTACGAGCAGTACTTC
NA,TRBV24-1,once,TRBJ2-1,CATSDFRGARNEQFF,TGTGCCACCAGTGATTTCAGGGGAGCCCGCAATGAGCAGTTCTTC
NA,TRBV6-6,NA,TRBJ1-1,CASIYPGRNTEAFF,TGTGCCAGCATTTATCCTGGCAGGAACACTGAAGCTTTCTTT
NA,TRBV12-3/TRBV12-4,few,TRBJ2-3,CASSKNSLGDTQYF,TGTGCCAGCAGTAAGAACTCCTTGGGTGATACGCAGTATTTT
NA,TRBV13,NA,TRBJ2-5,CASCLPRGAGQETQYF,TGTGCCAGCTGCCTCCCTAGGGGGGCGGGCCAAGAGACCCAGTACTTC
TRBD2,TRBV6-6,few,TRBJ2-1,CASRTGVAGLAGGISYNEQFF,TGTGCCAGCAGGACAGGGGTTGCGGGACTAGCGGGAGGAATTTCCTACAATGAGCAGTTCTTC
TRBD1,TRBV5-6,many,TRBJ1-5,CASSSEQGDQPQHF,TGTGCCAGCAGCTCGGAACAGGGGGATCAGCCCCAGCATTTT
TRBD2,TRBV29-1,many,TRBJ2-7,CSVDEGGESYEQYF,TGCAGCGTTGACGAGGGAGGGGAGAGCTACGAGCAGTACTTC
TRBD1,TRBV5-4,NA,TRBJ2-7,CASSLRDSGYEQYF,TGTGCCAGCAGCTTAAGGGACAGTGGTTACGAGCAGTACTTC
TRBD2,TRBV12-3/TRBV12-4,NA,TRBJ2-3,CANCPRLAGGPDTQYF,TGTGCCAACTGCCCCCGACTAGCGGGAGGCCCAGATACGCAGTATTTT
TRBD2,TRBV5-5,many,TRBJ2-1,CASSSLGLAGRSEQFF,TGTGCCAGCAGCTCACTGGGGCTAGCGGGACGAAGCGAGCAGTTCTTC
NA,TRBV6-1,NA,TRBJ2-5,CDSQGETQYF,TGTGACAGCCAAGGAGAGACCCAGTACTTC
NA,TRBV6-6,NA,TRBJ1-5,CASSLQVPGQHQHF,TGTGCCAGCAGCTTACAGGTCCCGGGGCAGCACCAGCATTTT
NA,TRBV4-1,NA,TRBJ2-1,CASSLSYDCSYNEQFF,TGCGCCAGCAGCCTTTCCTATGACTGCTCCTACAATGAGCAGTTCTTC
NA,TRBV28,NA,TRBJ2-4,CASSPPPGNIQYF,TGTGCCAGCAGCCCGCCCCCGGGGAACATTCAGTACTTC
NA,TRBV12-3/TRBV12-4,NA,TRBJ2-7,CASSPTVYYEQYF,TGTGCCAGCAGTCCGACAGTATACTACGAGCAGTACTTC
NA,TRBV4-2,many,TRBJ1-5,CASSHHSQYSNQPQHF,TGTGCCAGCAGCCATCATAGCCAATATAGCAATCAGCCCCAGCATTTT
NA,TRBV5-1,NA,TRBJ1-1,CASSPRLGAGNTEAFF,TGCGCCAGCAGCCCACGCCTGGGGGCGGGGAACACTGAAGCTTTCTTT
TRBD2,TRBV6-2/TRBV6-3,NA,TRBJ2-1,CASTSGLAAQGMYNEQFF,TGTGCCAGCACCTCGGGACTAGCGGCCCAGGGTATGTACAATGAGCAGTTCTTC